The 22 T cell receptor beta chains reported below all come from one sample, sequenced in a study of blood T cell repertoires in COVID-19. Assay: immunoSEQ multiplex PCR; the TCRdb copy retains only in-frame clones and omits some. The sample includes approximately 21,000 clones, about 73% seen only once; the top ten take approximately 19%. The sample taken for sequencing was peripheral blood. Receptors were obtained from a human donor in a cohort sampled during active or convalescent COVID-19.

This sequence joins TRBV2 and TRBJ1-2; TRBD1 agrees at 8 bases. Losses at the gene ends were 4 bases for V and 0 bases for J; bases not matched to a gene: 13. CDR1 is SNHLY and CDR2 is FYNNEI in the germline V gene. The CDR3 has 18 amino acids. The CDR3: CASSALLQGGRTNYGYTF. The CDR3 region has the DNA TGTGCCAGCAGTGCTTTGTTACAGGGGGGTCGAACTAACTATGGCTACACCTTC.

The rearrangement joins TRBV2 to TRBJ2-3; D may be TRBD1 (6 bases). Between the trimmed V and J ends, which lost 1 base and 6 bases, there was a span of 14 bases. Germline assignment: CDR1 SNHLY and CDR2 FYNNEI. CDR3 length: 15 residues. CDR3 in amino acids: CASSEGTVVRDTQYF. The CDR3 DNA reads as TGTGCCAGCAGTGAAGGGACAGTTGTGAGGGATACGCAGTATTTT.

The chain recombines TRBV6-5 with TRBJ2-1, with D maybe TRBD2 (5 bases). CDR1 and CDR2 from the germline V gene are MNHEY and SVGAGI. The CDR3 sequence is 12 residues long. The V and J ends lost 4 bases and 12 bases respectively, with 13 bases between them. The chain's CDR3 is CASSSSGIRQFF. In nucleotides, the CDR3 is TGTGCCAGCAGTTCTTCCGGGATTAGGCAGTTCTTC.

There are a few counts of this clone. Here the CDR3 reads CASSWDSRSSYEQYF. Here the CDR3 DNA reads TGTGCCAGCAGTTGGGACAGCCGAAGCTCCTACGAGCAGTACTTC. V is TRBV6-2 or TRBV6-3 and J is TRBJ2-7, with 7 bases lining up with TRBD1. With V trimmed by 4 bases and J by 0 bases, 6 bases remained unmatched. The CDR3 spans 15 residues. Germline CDR1 and CDR2: MNHEY and SVGEGT.

The gene calls are TRBV19 and TRBJ1-5; D gene ambiguous. Trimming removed 5 bases from V and 0 bases from J, with 11 bases in between. The CDR3 has 15 amino acids. Looked up from germline, CDR1 is LNHDA and CDR2 is SQIVND (reference sequence). The CDR3 region is CASSLQKNSNQPQHF. CDR3 bases: TGTGCCAGTAGTCTACAGAAAAATAGCAATCAGCCCCAGCATTTT.

J is TRBJ1-2 and V is TRBV3-1 (or the pseudogene TRBV3-2), with D possibly matching TRBD1 (6 bases). Germline V gene lookup returns CDR1 LGHDT and CDR2 YNNKEL (reference sequence). Trimming shortened V by 0 bases and J by 8 bases, and 16 bases separated the two germline ends. The CDR3 has 15 residues. The CDR3 loop reads CASSQDYQGLRGYTF. Here the CDR3 DNA reads TGTGCCAGCAGCCAAGACTACCAGGGGTTAAGAGGCTACACCTTC.

This chain connects TRBV11-2 to TRBJ2-5; tentatively, D is TRBD2 (8 bases). Germline CDR1 is SGHAT and CDR2 is FQNNGV. V lost 6 bases, J lost 4 bases, and 18 bases lay in between. CDR3 length: 15 residues. The chain's CDR3 is CASSQGGGGRETQYF. CDR3 nucleotides: TGTGCCAGCAGTCAGGGGGGCGGGGGGAGAGAGACCCAGTACTTC.

To note about this clone: One end of the junction does not line up with germline, which may come from a read error. The chain combines TRBV7-7 with TRBJ2-5; D is unclear. The CDR3 has 11 residues. The germline V gene encodes CDR1 SSHAT and CDR2 FNYEAQ (reference sequence). CDR3: CASSAGETQYF. CDR3 DNA sequence: TGTGCTAGCAGCGCCGGGGAGACCCAGTACTTC.

The rearrangement links TRBV5-4 to TRBJ1-3, with 9 nucleotides matching TRBD1. The CDR3 is 15 residues long. The junction had 2 bases not matched to a gene; V was cut back by 0 bases and J by 4 bases. Germline loops: CDR1 SGHNT, CDR2 YYREEE (reference sequence). In nucleotides, the CDR3 is TGTGCCAGCAGCTTGGCCGGGACAGGGGGAAACACCATATATTTT. Its translation: CASSLAGTGGNTIYF. Complete variable domain (other parts from reference TRBV5-4 and TRBJ1-3): ETGVTQSPTHLIKTRGQQVTLRCSSQSGHNTVSWYQQALGQGPQFIFQYYREEENGRGNFPPRFSGLQFPNYSSELNVNALELDDSALYLCASSLAGTGGNTIYFGEGSWLTVV.

The genes are TRBV19 and TRBJ2-7, with 10 bases that match TRBD1. CDR1 and CDR2 from the germline V gene are LNHDA and SQIVND (reference sequence). The CDR3 totals 15 residues. V gave up 4 bases and J gave up 9 bases; unmatched junction bases: 12. This CDR3 reads CASSTGTGEIMVQYF. Written as DNA, the CDR3 is TGTGCCAGTAGTACTGGGACAGGGGAAATAATGGTGCAGTACTTC.

The rearrangement links TRBV28 to TRBJ1-4, with TRBD1 as a possible D gene (6 bases). The CDR3 is made up of 14 amino acids. V was trimmed by 7 bases and J by 5 bases, leaving 14 bases between them. CDR1 MDHEN and CDR2 SYDVKM come from the germline V gene. The CDR3 DNA sequence: TGTGCCAGCACCCCGGGACAAGTCAATGAAAAACTGTTTTTT. Translation: CASTPGQVNEKLFF.

This chain connects TRBV2 to TRBJ2-7, with D tentatively TRBD2 (5 bases). V was cut by 4 bases and J by 5 bases, with 15 bases left in between. The germline CDR1 and CDR2 sequences are SNHLY and FYNNEI. The CDR3 has 14 amino acids. The DNA for the CDR3 is TGTGCCAGCAGTGGACCGCGTCGAGGGAACGAGCAGTACTTC. It is translated as CASSGPRRGNEQYF. Full variable domain (outside the CDR3, taken from reference TRBV2 and TRBJ2-7): EPEVTQTPSHQVTQMGQEVILRCVPISNHLYFYWYRQILGQKVEFLVSFYNNEISEKSEIFDDQFSVERPDGSNFTLKIRSTKLEDSAMYFCASSGPRRGNEQYFGPGTRLTVT.

This clone showed up just a few times. V usage is TRBV2 and J usage is TRBJ2-1; D may be TRBD1 (6 bases). The CDR3 contains 15 residues. CDR1 and CDR2 (germline): SNHLY, FYNNEI. Trimming took 4 bases from V and 3 from J, leaving 13 bases between them. CDR3 protein: CASSGSRGLYNEQFF. For the CDR3, the DNA is TGTGCCAGCAGTGGTTCCAGGGGTCTCTACAATGAGCAGTTCTTC.

This chain links TRBV5-5 with TRBJ1-6; 7 nucleotides align to TRBD1. J lost 7 bases, V lost 4 bases, and 8 bases had no gene match. CDR3 length equals 15 residues. The germline gives CDR1 SGHKS, CDR2 YYEKEE (reference sequence). The CDR3: CASSVGAGGNSPLHF. CDR3 nucleotides: TGTGCCAGCAGCGTTGGGGCAGGGGGAAATTCACCCCTCCACTTT. The variable domain in full, completed from reference TRBV5-5 and TRBJ1-6, reads DAGVTQSPTHLIKTRGQQVTLRCSPISGHKSVSWYQQVLGQGPQFIFQYYEKEERGRGNFPDRFSARQFPNYSSELNVNALLLGDSALYLCASSVGAGGNSPLHFGNGTRLTVT.

This chain uses TRBV7-3 with TRBJ1-3; D not resolved. CDR1 and CDR2 (germline): SGHTA, FQGTGA. This CDR3 is 12 amino acids long. Trimming cost V 5 bases and J 4 bases, with 6 bases left between them. CDR3 DNA sequence: TGTGCCAGCAGCGGAGGAGGAAACACCATATATTTT. This encodes CASSGGGNTIYF.

The J gene is TRBJ2-7, the V gene TRBV7-8; maybe TRBD2 (5 bases). The CDR3 sequence is 16 residues long. Between the trimmed V and J ends, which lost 7 bases and 3 bases, there was a span of 22 bases. Germline CDR1 SGHVS, CDR2 FQNEAQ. CDR3 amino acids: CASTENSRENYYEQYF. As DNA, the CDR3 is TGTGCCAGCACTGAAAATTCTAGGGAGAACTACTACGAGCAGTACTTC. Full variable domain (outside the CDR3, taken from reference TRBV7-8 and TRBJ2-7): GAGVSQSPRYKVAKRGQDVALRCDPISGHVSLFWYQQALGQGPEFLTYFQNEAQLDKSGLPSDRFFAERPEGSVSTLKIQRTQQEDSAVYLCASTENSRENYYEQYFGPGTRLTVT.

This clone was counted only a few times. The V and J genes are TRBV19 and TRBJ1-5, with D maybe TRBD1 (5 bases). V lost 3 bases to trimming and J lost 5 bases, with 11 bases between them. This CDR3 has 14 amino acids. Germline V lookup: CDR1 LNHDA, CDR2 SQIVND (reference sequence). The CDR3 region is CASSIYGAHQPQHF. The CDR3 nucleotides read TGTGCCAGTAGTATTTATGGGGCGCATCAGCCCCAGCATTTT.

This clone has a handful of counts. This sequence joins TRBV11-2 and TRBJ1-6; D is perhaps TRBD1 (6 bases). From germline, CDR1 is SGHAT and CDR2 FQNNGV. V was trimmed by 4 bases and J by 8 bases, leaving 15 bases between them. This CDR3 spans 15 amino acids. The CDR3 loop is CASSSLQGLDSPLHF. CDR3 DNA sequence: TGTGCCAGCAGCTCTTTACAGGGCCTAGATTCACCCCTCCACTTT.

By sample share, this clone is medium-sized (0.01 to 0.1%). The chain combines TRBV7-9 with TRBJ1-4; 7 positions agree with TRBD1. This CDR3 has 14 residues. CDR1 and CDR2 from the germline V gene are SEHNR and FQNEAQ (reference sequence). Trimming at V came to 1 base and at J to 6 bases, leaving 2 bases not matched to a gene. CDR3 loop: CASSLGQGDEKLFF. In nucleotides, the CDR3 is TGTGCCAGCAGCTTAGGACAGGGAGATGAAAAACTGTTTTTT.

The chain carries TRBV28 and TRBJ2-7; D ambiguous. V was trimmed by 1 base and J by 0 bases, leaving 10 bases between them. Germline CDR1 reads MDHEN; CDR2 reads SYDVKM. This CDR3 is 15 amino acids long. In DNA, the CDR3 is TGTGCCAGCAGTTTATACCGGTCCCTCTCCTACGAGCAGTACTTC. It encodes CASSLYRSLSYEQYF.

This rearrangement joins TRBV19 to TRBJ1-2; possibly TRBD1 for D (5 bases). Between the trimmed V and J ends, which lost 5 bases and 5 bases, there was a span of 9 bases. Germline V gives CDR1 LNHDA, CDR2 SQIVND (reference sequence). There are 12 residues in the CDR3. The CDR3 region is CASSAGWYGYTF. CDR3 sequence (DNA): TGTGCCAGTAGTGCAGGGTGGTATGGCTACACCTTC.

The V gene is TRBV9, the J gene TRBJ2-3; possibly TRBD1 for D (5 bases). The ends were cut back, 0 bases at V and 1 base at J, with 9 bases in the middle. This CDR3 spans 15 amino acids. In germline, CDR1 is SGDLS, CDR2 YYNGEE. The CDR3 DNA is TGTGCCAGCAGCGTAGAGGGGTTTGGCACAGATACGCAGTATTTT. This gives the protein CASSVEGFGTDTQYF.